Presented here are 29 T cell receptor beta chains from one specimen sequenced in a study of metastatic and nonmetastatic thyroid tumors. TCRdb ran MiXCR on the PCR reads. This table has about 92,000 clones, more than 12% appearing once. Thyroid surgery took place with no prior treatment in any patient. The sequenced material came from blood. These receptors all stem from a female donor with papillary thyroid cancer or a benign thyroid nodule (not recorded which). Some clones in this sample may be carry-over from other donors' samples.

In its sample, this clone was seen many times. The CDR3 reads CASSQEVNTEAFF. Written as DNA, the CDR3 is TGTGCCAGCAGCCAAGAAGTTAACACTGAAGCTTTCTTT. This chain connects TRBV4-2 to TRBJ1-1; D uncertain. The V end was cut by 0 bases, the J end by 2 bases, with 4 bases between. CDR3 length equals 13 residues. The germline V gene has CDR1 LGHNA and CDR2 YNFKEQ.

To note about this clone: A much larger clone is a single base away; this may be a read error. It is likely a read error, because the conserved phenylalanine at the end of the CDR3 is missing. The chain has TRBV30 and TRBJ2-5; D is unclear. Deletions cut 0 bases from V and 4 bases from J, with 9 bases between. There are 13 residues in the CDR3. CDR1 GTSNPN and CDR2 SVGIG come from the germline V gene (reference sequence). The CDR3 DNA reads TGTGCCTGGAGTGTAAGCAGCCGAGAGACCCAGTACTCC. Protein sequence: CAWSVSSRETQYS.

This clone was detected only a few times. A much larger clone sits a single nucleotide away, making a read error possible. In the same sample, other DNA sequences code for this CDR3. The chain combines TRBV3-1 with TRBJ1-2; the D gene is possibly TRBD1 (6 bases). V was cut by 4 bases and J by 4 bases, with 13 bases left in between. Germline loops: CDR1 LGHDT, CDR2 YNNKEL (reference sequence). This CDR3 has 14 residues. This CDR3 reads CASSPTGGSYGYTF. The CDR3 bases are TGTGCCAGCAGCCCGACAGGTGGCTCCTATGGCTACACCTTC. Based on the CDR3 plus reference TRBV3-1 and TRBJ1-2, the full variable domain is DTAVSQTPKYLVTQMGNDKSIKCEQNLGHDTMYWYKQDSKKFLKIMFSYNNKELIINETVPNRFSPKSPDKAHLNLHINSLELGDSAVYFCASSPTGGSYGYTFGSGTRLTVV.

The gene calls are TRBV7-9 and TRBJ1-4; D possibly corresponds to TRBD1 (5 bases). The CDR3 is made up of 15 amino acids. From germline, CDR1 is SEHNR and CDR2 FQNEAQ (reference sequence). V was shortened by 5 bases and J by 8 bases, with 18 bases between the two germline ends. This chain's CDR3 is CASSNRGGGREKLFF. The DNA for the CDR3 is TGTGCCAGCAGCAATCGGGGGGGAGGCCGGGAAAAACTGTTTTTT.

This clone showed up many times. The CDR3 sequence: CASSLTRDRGNNEQFF. The DNA for the CDR3 is TGTGCCAGCAGCTTAACCCGAGACAGGGGTAACAATGAGCAGTTCTTC. The chain recombines TRBV7-3 with TRBJ2-1, with TRBD1 matching 8 bases. CDR1 is SGHTA, CDR2 FQGTGA, per germline. With V trimmed by 0 bases and J by 5 bases, 6 bases remained unmatched. This CDR3 spans 16 amino acids.

This clone was seen ten or more times. Other DNA sequences within the sample encode an identical CDR3. The chain combines TRBV6-5 with TRBJ1-2, with 8 nucleotides matching TRBD1. The CDR3 is 11 residues long. V trimming: 2 bases; J trimming: 13 bases; junction bases outside the gene matches: 3. Germline CDR1 and CDR2: MNHEY and SVGAGI. This chain's CDR3 is CASSYRGQGTF. In nucleotides, the CDR3 is TGTGCCAGCAGTTACCGAGGACAGGGCACCTTC.

This clone came up many times. This sequence joins TRBV30 and TRBJ2-3; a possible D gene is TRBD2 (5 bases). The germline gives CDR1 GTSNPN, CDR2 SVGIG (reference sequence). V was pared by 0 bases and J by 6 bases, with 16 bases between. This CDR3 has 15 amino acids. As DNA, the CDR3 is TGTGCCTGGAGTGTAAAGGGCAGGTCGGGGGATACGCAGTATTTT. Amino acid sequence: CAWSVKGRSGDTQYF.

This clone was seen ten or more times. The V call is TRBV5-1, the J call TRBJ2-1, with D perhaps TRBD1 or TRBD2 (5 bases each). The CDR3 contains 15 residues. Trimming took off 4 bases at V and 6 bases at J, with 17 bases between the two ends. The V gene's germline CDR1 is SGHRS and CDR2 YFSETQ. CDR3 in amino acids: CASSLRTVGANEQFF. DNA of the CDR3: TGCGCCAGCAGCCTGAGGACGGTCGGGGCCAATGAGCAGTTCTTC.

There are many counts of this clone. The chain combines TRBV28 with TRBJ1-4; D gene ambiguous. The germline CDR1 and CDR2 sequences are MDHEN and SYDVKM. The CDR3 loop spans 14 amino acids. Trimming left V 2 bases short and J 5 bases short, with 9 bases between. The CDR3 is CASSLGIRNEKLFF. The CDR3 DNA reads as TGTGCCAGCAGTTTAGGGATCAGGAATGAAAAACTGTTTTTT.

This clone was detected many times. The chain combines TRBV5-1 with TRBJ1-1, with 9 nucleotides matching TRBD1. The CDR3 is made up of 15 amino acids. Germline values: CDR1 SGHRS, CDR2 YFSETQ. V shed 1 base, J shed 5 bases, and the junction held 6 bases outside the gene matches. DNA for the CDR3: TGCGCCAGCAGCTTGTGGGGACAGGGAGGTACTGAAGCTTTCTTT. Translating gives CASSLWGQGGTEAFF.

This clone was counted between two and nine times. A read error may explain this, as a much larger clone is one base away. This sequence joins TRBV28 and TRBJ2-5; D could derive from TRBD1 or TRBD2 (5 bases each). Per germline, CDR1 MDHEN and CDR2 SYDVKM. The length of the CDR3 is 12 residues. The CDR3 sequence is CASSFREGTHYF. The CDR3 DNA follows: TGTGCCAGCAGTTTCAGAGAAGGGACCCATTACTTC.

The sample holds many counts of this clone. The genes are TRBV4-2 and TRBJ2-7; D call uncertain. The germline CDR1 and CDR2 sequences are LGHNA and YNFKEQ. The V end lost 8 bases, the J end lost 5 bases, and 25 bases lay between the germline ends. The CDR3 sequence is 16 residues long. The CDR3: CASSQALGESLHEQYF. The CDR3 coding sequence is TGTGCCAGCTCCCAAGCCCTCGGAGAGTCCCTCCACGAGCAGTACTTC.

This clone appeared many times. The CDR3 DNA sequence: TGTGCCACCGGGAGGGGCAATAGCAATCAGCCCCAGCATTTT. The encoded protein is CATGRGNSNQPQHF. The J gene is TRBJ1-5, the V gene TRBV6-2 or TRBV6-3; a weak D match, TRBD1 (5 bases). Germline V gene lookup returns CDR1 MNHEY and CDR2 SVGEGT. The CDR3 has 14 residues. Trimming pared 10 bases from V and 0 bases from J, leaving 13 bases between.

This clone was observed many times. The chain uses TRBV30 and TRBJ2-7, with a weak D call TRBD1 (5 bases). The CDR3 runs 14 residues. Per germline, CDR1 GTSNPN and CDR2 SVGIG (reference sequence). The germline V and J ends were trimmed by 0 bases and 3 bases, with 12 bases remaining between them. The CDR3, as DNA: TGTGCCTGGAGTGTAGGGCAGGGTATCTACGAGCAGTACTTC. Translated, it gives CAWSVGQGIYEQYF.

The J gene is TRBJ2-7, the V gene TRBV12-2; the DNA was not compared with TRBD2, the D call given in the table. TRBV12-2 is listed as a pseudogene. This CDR3 region has 14 residues. DNA of the CDR3: TGTGCAAGTCCCGGGACTAGCGGTTCCTACGAGCAGTACTTC. Protein sequence: CASPGTSGSYEQYF.

Many counts were recorded for this clone. The V call is TRBV30, the J call TRBJ2-5, with 8 nucleotides matching TRBD1. From germline, CDR1 is GTSNPN and CDR2 SVGIG (reference sequence). The CDR3 totals 13 residues. Trimming removed 5 bases from V and 5 bases from J; junction bases left unmatched: 7. The CDR3 bases are TGTGCCTGGGACGGGACAGGCGGGGAGACCCAGTACTTC. Encoded protein: CAWDGTGGETQYF.

This clone was recorded at least ten times. V and J are TRBV5-1 and TRBJ1-4; D is unclear. Germline lookup yields CDR1 SGHRS and CDR2 YFSETQ. V was shortened by 0 bases and J by 2 bases, with 14 bases between the two germline ends. This CDR3 has 17 amino acids. CDR3 in amino acids: CASSLGPRGFTNEKLFF. The DNA for the CDR3 is TGCGCCAGCAGCTTGGGACCGCGAGGGTTTACTAATGAAAAACTGTTTTTT.

This clone was counted at least ten times. This chain links TRBV20-1 with TRBJ2-3; TRBD2 matches 11 bases. Germline assignment: CDR1 DFQATT and CDR2 SNEGSKA (reference sequence). The length of the CDR3 is 15 residues. The V segment lost 5 bases and the J segment 0 bases; nucleotides outside the gene matches: 4. DNA of the CDR3: TGCAGTGCTGCTCTAGCGGGGGGTAGCACAGATACGCAGTATTTT. Protein: CSAALAGGSTDTQYF.

This clone was picked up many times. This chain uses TRBV6-1 with TRBJ1-4, with D tentatively TRBD1 (5 bases). CDR1 MNHNS and CDR2 SASEGT come from the germline V gene. The CDR3 totals 14 residues. V was pared by 2 bases and J by 12 bases, with 16 bases between. In DNA form, the CDR3 reads TGTGCCAGCAGTGAAATCGGCGTTAGAGGGGAACTGTTTTTT. Protein product: CASSEIGVRGELFF.

There are many counts of this clone. The chain joins TRBV6-1 to TRBJ2-7; maybe TRBD1 (5 bases). The CDR3 sequence is 18 residues long. V lost 2 bases, J lost 3 bases, and 23 bases lay in between. The germline V gene has CDR1 MNHNS and CDR2 SASEGT. As DNA, the CDR3 is TGTGCCAGCAGTGAATTGGCTTTGGGGCTTTTCGGATTCTACGAGCAGTACTTC. Encoded protein: CASSELALGLFGFYEQYF.

This clone was found many times. The genes are TRBV28 and TRBJ1-4; 8 nucleotides match TRBD1. CDR1 is MDHEN and CDR2 is SYDVKM in the germline V gene. V lost 5 bases, J lost 3 bases, and 5 bases stayed unmatched. The CDR3 contains 15 residues. CDR3 in DNA: TGTGCCAGCAGTCGGCCAGGGGGCCCTAATGAAAAACTGTTTTTT. Translated, it gives CASSRPGGPNEKLFF.

This clone was recorded at least ten times. This sequence joins TRBV20-1 and TRBJ1-2; no clear D. The germline V and J ends were trimmed by 3 bases and 3 bases, with 8 bases remaining between them. The CDR3 is 12 amino acids. Germline assignment: CDR1 DFQATT and CDR2 SNEGSKA (reference sequence). CDR3 sequence: CSASREDYGYTF. The DNA of the CDR3 is TGCAGTGCTAGTAGGGAGGACTATGGCTACACCTTC.

This clone was found many times. The genes are TRBV28 and TRBJ2-7; weak D call: TRBD2 (5 bases). Trimming cost V 3 bases and J 4 bases, with 10 bases left between them. The CDR3 is 13 residues long. CDR1 MDHEN and CDR2 SYDVKM come from the germline V gene. This CDR3 reads CASSFERRYEQYF. The CDR3 bases are TGTGCCAGCAGTTTCGAGCGGAGGTACGAGCAGTACTTC.

This clone has only a few counts. Possible read error: a much larger clone is one base away. V gene TRBV19 combines with J gene TRBJ2-5; tentatively, D is TRBD1 (6 bases). This CDR3 region has 15 residues. Trimming took 3 bases from V and 5 from J, leaving 16 bases between them. Germline CDR1 LNHDA, CDR2 SQIVND (reference sequence). CDR3 residues: CASSMYSWGQETQYF. The CDR3, as DNA: TGTGCCAGTAGTATGTATAGCTGGGGGCAGGAGACCCAGTACTTC.

This clone was recorded only once. This clone may be a read error of a much larger clone one base away. Additional DNA sequences in this sample encode the identical CDR3. The chain recombines TRBV20-1 with TRBJ2-3; D unresolved. The CDR3 loop spans 15 amino acids. V was clipped by 0 bases and J by 6 bases, with 16 bases between them. Germline lookup yields CDR1 DFQATT and CDR2 SNEGSKA (reference sequence). The CDR3 here is CSARDTNPGGDTQYF. The CDR3 nucleotides read TGCAGTGCTAGAGACACAAACCCTGGTGGGGATACGCAGTATTTT.

This clone was counted at least ten times. The chain employs TRBV15 and TRBJ1-1; 10 bases match TRBD1. Trimming took 5 bases from V and 3 from J; bases not matched to a gene: 6. CDR1 and CDR2 from the germline V gene are LNHNV and YYDKDF (reference sequence). The CDR3 totals 15 residues. Written as DNA, the CDR3 is TGTGCCACCAGCTTTTCCGGGACAGGGGACACTGAAGCTTTCTTT. It translates to CATSFSGTGDTEAFF.

Remarks on this clone: A junction boundary mismatches the germline segment, possibly from a read error. The CDR3 DNA is TGTTCCAGCAGCTTAACAGCGGGAGGTGACATTCAGTACTTC. Its translation: CSSSLTAGGDIQYF. The chain has TRBV28 and TRBJ2-4, with 9 bases aligning to TRBD2. The CDR3 length is 14 residues. Germline CDR1 MDHEN, CDR2 SYDVKM.

This clone was seen ten or more times. This sample includes further DNA sequences coding for the same CDR3. This rearrangement joins TRBV4-2 to TRBJ2-3; 9 bases agree with TRBD2. Losses at the gene ends were 1 base for V and 2 bases for J; bases not matched to a gene: 7. The CDR3 totals 17 residues. Germline CDR1 is LGHNA and CDR2 is YNFKEQ. CDR3 nucleotides: TGTGCCAGCAGCCAAGGAAGGAGCGGGGGGTACACAGATACGCAGTATTTT. Its protein product is CASSQGRSGGYTDTQYF.

This clone was recorded many times. The chain recombines TRBV18 with TRBJ1-6; no firm D call. Germline CDR1 KGHSH, CDR2 LQKENI. V was shortened by 3 bases and J by 7 bases, with 13 bases between the two germline ends. The CDR3 has 15 residues. The CDR3 spells CASSPSSERNSPLHF. DNA of the CDR3: TGTGCCAGCTCACCTTCCTCGGAACGGAATTCACCCCTCCACTTT.